A selection of T cell receptor beta chains follows, all from one sample in a study of Ad26.COV2.S vaccination and SARS-CoV-2 variants. TCRdb's copy holds only in-frame clones and misses some; the assay was immunoSEQ multiplex PCR. The repertoire has around 300,000 clones, 70% to 90% of them found once; the top ten carry roughly 10%. The sample here was peripheral blood, taken in a trial of Ad26.COV2.S vaccine versus placebo. The receptors derive from a person between 18 and 59 years old who received the Ad26.COV2.S COVID-19 vaccine or a placebo. Both conserved end residues are part of each CDR3. The D gene is left open where the match is weak. Clone size appears in some rows only: once, few, many, or a class for an expanded clone.

abundance	j_gene	d_gene	v_gene	CDR3aa	CDR3nt
once	TRBJ1-1	TRBD1	TRBV5-6	CASSLPETGVMNTEAFF	TGTGCCAGCAGCTTGCCGGAGACAGGGGTCATGAACACTGAAGCTTTCTTT
.	TRBJ1-4	.	TRBV2	CASTWDAGEKLFF	TGTGCCAGCACCTGGGACGCCGGAGAAAAACTGTTTTTT
.	TRBJ2-3	TRBD2	TRBV27	CASSFLVWRGKSTQYF	TGTGCCAGCAGTTTCCTTGTATGGCGGGGGAAAAGTACGCAGTATTTT
.	TRBJ2-2	.	TRBV11-2	CASSHSVNDGELFF	TGTGCCAGCAGCCACAGCGTCAATGACGGGGAGCTGTTTTTT
.	TRBJ2-7	TRBD2	TRBV11-2	CASSSRTSGGSYEQYF	TGTGCCAGCAGCTCCCGGACTAGCGGGGGGTCCTACGAGCAGTACTTC
.	TRBJ2-1	.	TRBV5-1	CASSWTGGDEQFF	TGCGCCAGCAGCTGGACCGGAGGGGATGAGCAGTTCTTC
.	TRBJ2-1	TRBD1	TRBV11-3	CASSLGTGTGVIYNEQFF	TGTGCCAGCAGCTTAGGCACCGGGACAGGGGTTATCTACAATGAGCAGTTCTTC
.	TRBJ1-2	TRBD1	TRBV15	CATRPEQGIARGYTF	TGTGCCACCAGACCAGAACAGGGGATCGCGCGTGGCTACACCTTC
.	TRBJ1-4	TRBD1	TRBV7-9	CASSFAGGEKLFF	TGTGCCAGCAGCTTTGCAGGGGGCGAAAAACTGTTTTTT
.	TRBJ1-2	TRBD1	TRBV4-1	CASSQVRGQGADYGYTF	TGCGCCAGCAGCCAAGTTAGAGGACAGGGGGCTGACTATGGCTACACCTTC
.	TRBJ1-1	.	TRBV9	CASSVGRGANIDTEAFF	TGTGCCAGCAGCGTAGGGCGGGGGGCTAATATCGACACTGAAGCTTTCTTT
.	TRBJ2-1	TRBD2	TRBV7-2	CASSPTLAGGPEQFF	TGTGCCAGCAGCCCGACTTTAGCGGGAGGGCCTGAGCAGTTCTTC
.	TRBJ2-7	.	TRBV10-2	CASSDRFEQYF	TGCGCCAGCAGTGACAGATTCGAGCAGTACTTC
.	TRBJ2-7	TRBD2	TRBV5-1	CASSLARQRTSGSIGDEQYF	TGCGCCAGCAGCTTGGCAAGACAGAGGACTAGCGGGAGTATCGGTGACGAGCAGTACTTC
.	TRBJ2-3	.	TRBV10-3	CAISGTDSGTDTQYF	TGTGCCATCAGTGGGACCGACAGCGGCACAGATACGCAGTATTTT
.	TRBJ2-3	TRBD2	TRBV7-2	CASSPRGGSLTDTQYF	TGTGCCAGCAGCCCCCGCGGGGGAAGTCTTACAGATACGCAGTATTTT
.	TRBJ2-1	.	TRBV18	CASSPKLEVGGEQFF	TGTGCCAGCTCACCGAAACTGGAAGTGGGGGGTGAGCAGTTCTTC
once	TRBJ1-1	.	TRBV28	CASRFPGAHMNTEAFF	TGTGCCAGCAGATTTCCCGGGGCCCACATGAACACTGAAGCTTTCTTT
.	TRBJ1-1	TRBD1	TRBV19	CASSIGGQGLAAEAFF	TGTGCCAGTAGTATAGGGGGACAGGGACTAGCTGCTGAAGCTTTCTTT
.	TRBJ1-5	.	TRBV7-9	CASSKGRNQPQHF	TGTGCCAGCAGCAAAGGACGGAATCAGCCCCAGCATTTT
.	TRBJ2-1	TRBD2	TRBV6-5	CASSNYIAGGPYEQFF	TGTGCCAGCAGTAACTACATAGCGGGGGGGCCGTATGAGCAGTTCTTC
.	TRBJ1-1	TRBD1	TRBV28	CASSLSRWGQGDTEAFF	TGTGCCAGCAGTTTATCAAGATGGGGACAGGGCGACACTGAAGCTTTCTTT
.	TRBJ2-2	.	TRBV21-1	CASSDQGHTGELFF	TGTGCCAGCAGCGACCAGGGACACACCGGGGAGCTGTTTTTT
.	TRBJ2-7	.	TRBV3-1/TRBV3-2	CASSQRGSEQYF	TGTGCCAGCAGCCAGAGGGGAAGCGAGCAGTACTTC
once	TRBJ2-4	TRBD1	TRBV12-5	CASGSVRDRAYF	TGTGCTAGTGGTTCGGTCCGGGACAGGGCTTACTTC
.	TRBJ2-1	.	TRBV24-1	CATSDFQGNSYNEQFF	TGTGCCACCAGTGATTTCCAGGGTAACTCCTACAATGAGCAGTTCTTC
.	TRBJ2-1	TRBD2	TRBV7-3	CASSLALAGSYNEQFF	TGTGCCAGCAGCTTAGCGCTAGCGGGATCCTACAATGAGCAGTTCTTC
.	TRBJ2-7	TRBD1	TRBV25-1	CASSESGTASSYEQYF	TGTGCCAGCAGTGAATCGGGGACAGCAAGCTCCTACGAGCAGTACTTC